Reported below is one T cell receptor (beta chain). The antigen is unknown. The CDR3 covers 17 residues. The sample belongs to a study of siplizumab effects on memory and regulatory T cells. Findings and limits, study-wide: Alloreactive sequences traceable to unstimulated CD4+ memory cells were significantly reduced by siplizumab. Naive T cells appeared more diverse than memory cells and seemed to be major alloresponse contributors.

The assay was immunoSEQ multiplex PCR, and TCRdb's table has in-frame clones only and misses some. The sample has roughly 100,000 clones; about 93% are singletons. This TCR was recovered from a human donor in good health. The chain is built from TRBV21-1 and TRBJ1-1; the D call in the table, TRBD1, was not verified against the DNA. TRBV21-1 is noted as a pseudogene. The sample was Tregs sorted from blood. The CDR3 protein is CARINQGAREWNTEAFF. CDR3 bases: TGTGCCAGAATCAATCAGGGGGCGCGGGAATGGAACACTGAAGCTTTCTTT.